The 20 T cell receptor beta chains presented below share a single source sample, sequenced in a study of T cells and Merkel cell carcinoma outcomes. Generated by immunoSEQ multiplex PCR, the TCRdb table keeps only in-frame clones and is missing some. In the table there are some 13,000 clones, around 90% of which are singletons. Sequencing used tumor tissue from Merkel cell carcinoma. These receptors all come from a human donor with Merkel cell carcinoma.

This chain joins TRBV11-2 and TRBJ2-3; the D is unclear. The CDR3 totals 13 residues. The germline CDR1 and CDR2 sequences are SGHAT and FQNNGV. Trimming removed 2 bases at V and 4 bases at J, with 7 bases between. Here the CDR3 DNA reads TGTGCCAGCAGCTTACTACGGGCAGATACGCAGTATTTT. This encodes CASSLLRADTQYF.

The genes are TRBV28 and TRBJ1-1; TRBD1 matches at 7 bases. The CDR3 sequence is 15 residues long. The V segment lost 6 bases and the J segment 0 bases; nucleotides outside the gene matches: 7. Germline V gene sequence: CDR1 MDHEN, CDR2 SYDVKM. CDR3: CASRPGQAMNTEAFF. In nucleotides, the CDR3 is TGTGCCAGCAGGCCTGGACAGGCTATGAACACTGAAGCTTTCTTT.

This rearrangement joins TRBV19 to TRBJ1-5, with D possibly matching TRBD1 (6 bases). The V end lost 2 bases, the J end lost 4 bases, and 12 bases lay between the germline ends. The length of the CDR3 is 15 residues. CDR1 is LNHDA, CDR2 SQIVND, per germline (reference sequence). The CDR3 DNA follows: TGTGCCAGTAGTATATTCGGGACACAAAATCAGCCCCAGCATTTT. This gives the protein CASSIFGTQNQPQHF.

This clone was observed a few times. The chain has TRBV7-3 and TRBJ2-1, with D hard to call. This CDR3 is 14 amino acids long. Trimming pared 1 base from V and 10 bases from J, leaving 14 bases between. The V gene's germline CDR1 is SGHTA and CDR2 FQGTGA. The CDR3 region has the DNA TGTGCCAGCAGCTTAATACGTCGGCGAGTCGAGCAGTTCTTC. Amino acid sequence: CASSLIRRRVEQFF.

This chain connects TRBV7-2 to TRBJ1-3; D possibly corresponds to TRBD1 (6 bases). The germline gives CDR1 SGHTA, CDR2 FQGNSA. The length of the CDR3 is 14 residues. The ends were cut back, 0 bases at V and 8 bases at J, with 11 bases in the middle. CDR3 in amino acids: CASSLAGGIDTIYF. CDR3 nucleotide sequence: TGTGCCAGCAGCTTAGCTGGGGGCATAGACACCATATATTTT.

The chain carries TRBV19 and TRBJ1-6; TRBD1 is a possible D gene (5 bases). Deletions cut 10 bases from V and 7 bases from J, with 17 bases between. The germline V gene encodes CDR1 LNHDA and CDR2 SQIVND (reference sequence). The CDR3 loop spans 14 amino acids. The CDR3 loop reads CATSRGWVNSPLHF. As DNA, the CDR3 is TGTGCCACATCCCGGGGGTGGGTCAATTCACCCCTCCACTTT. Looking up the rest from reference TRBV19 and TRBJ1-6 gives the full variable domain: DGGITQSPKYLFRKEGQNVTLSCEQNLNHDAMYWYRQDPGQGLRLIYYSQIVNDFQKGDIAEGYSVSREKKESFPLTVTSAQKNPTAFYLCATSRGWVNSPLHFGNGTRLTVT.

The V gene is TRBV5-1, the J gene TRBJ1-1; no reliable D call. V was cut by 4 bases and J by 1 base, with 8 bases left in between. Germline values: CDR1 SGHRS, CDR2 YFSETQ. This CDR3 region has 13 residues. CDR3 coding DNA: TGCGCCAGCAGCCACCCCACGAACACTGAAGCTTTCTTT. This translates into CASSHPTNTEAFF.

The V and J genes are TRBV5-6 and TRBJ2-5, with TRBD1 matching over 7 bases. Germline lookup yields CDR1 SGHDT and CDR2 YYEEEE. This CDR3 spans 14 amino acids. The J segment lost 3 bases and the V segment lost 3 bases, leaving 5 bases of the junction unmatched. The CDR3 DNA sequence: TGTGCCAGCAGCTACGCCGGGACAGAAGAGACCCAGTACTTC. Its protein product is CASSYAGTEETQYF. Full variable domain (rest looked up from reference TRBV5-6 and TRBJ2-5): DAGVTQSPTHLIKTRGQQVTLRCSPKSGHDTVSWYQQALGQGPQFIFQYYEEEERQRGNFPDRFSGHQFPNYSSELNVNALLLGDSALYLCASSYAGTEETQYFGPGTRLLVL.

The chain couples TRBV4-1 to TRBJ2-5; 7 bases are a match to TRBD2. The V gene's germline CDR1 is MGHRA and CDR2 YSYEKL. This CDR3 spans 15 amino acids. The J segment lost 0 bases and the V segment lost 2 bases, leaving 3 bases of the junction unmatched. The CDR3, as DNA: TGCGCCAGCAGCCAAACGACTAGCCACCAAGAGACCCAGTACTTC. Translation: CASSQTTSHQETQYF.

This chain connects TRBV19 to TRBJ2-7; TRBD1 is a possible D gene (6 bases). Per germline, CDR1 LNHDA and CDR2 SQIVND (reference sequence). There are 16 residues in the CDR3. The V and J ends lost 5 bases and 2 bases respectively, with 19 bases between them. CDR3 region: CASSRTAGPTAYEQYF. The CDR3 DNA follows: TGTGCCAGTAGTCGGACAGCTGGGCCTACCGCCTACGAGCAGTACTTC. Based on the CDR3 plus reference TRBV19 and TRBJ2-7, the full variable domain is DGGITQSPKYLFRKEGQNVTLSCEQNLNHDAMYWYRQDPGQGLRLIYYSQIVNDFQKGDIAEGYSVSREKKESFPLTVTSAQKNPTAFYLCASSRTAGPTAYEQYFGPGTRLTVT.

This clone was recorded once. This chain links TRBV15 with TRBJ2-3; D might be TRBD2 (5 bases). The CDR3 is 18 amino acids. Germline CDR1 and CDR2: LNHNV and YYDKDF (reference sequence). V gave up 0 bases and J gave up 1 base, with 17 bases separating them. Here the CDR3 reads CATSRESASPYRTDTQYF. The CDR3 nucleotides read TGTGCCACCAGCAGAGAGTCGGCTAGCCCCTACCGCACAGATACGCAGTATTTT. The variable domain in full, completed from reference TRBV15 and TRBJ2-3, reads DAMVIQNPRYQVTQFGKPVTLSCSQTLNHNVMYWYQQKSSQAPKLLFHYYDKDFNNEADTPDNFQSRRPNTSFCFLDIRSPGLGDTAMYLCATSRESASPYRTDTQYFGPGTRLTVL.

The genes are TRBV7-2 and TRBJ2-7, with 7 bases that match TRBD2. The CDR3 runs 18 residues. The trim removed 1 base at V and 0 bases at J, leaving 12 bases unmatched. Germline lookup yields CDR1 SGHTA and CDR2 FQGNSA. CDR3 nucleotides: TGTGCCAGCAGCTTAGGCCCCCATTTGGGCGGGAGCTCCTACGAGCAGTACTTC. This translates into CASSLGPHLGGSSYEQYF.

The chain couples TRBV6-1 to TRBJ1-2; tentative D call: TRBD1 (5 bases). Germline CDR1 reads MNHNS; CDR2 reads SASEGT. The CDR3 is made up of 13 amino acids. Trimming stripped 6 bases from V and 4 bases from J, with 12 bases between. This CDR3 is CASSLQDSYGYTF. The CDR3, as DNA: TGTGCCAGCAGCCTACAGGACTCCTATGGCTACACCTTC.

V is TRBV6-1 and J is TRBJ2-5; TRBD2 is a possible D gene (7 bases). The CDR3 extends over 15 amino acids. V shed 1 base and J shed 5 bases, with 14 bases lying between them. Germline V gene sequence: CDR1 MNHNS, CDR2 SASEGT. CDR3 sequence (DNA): TGTGCCAGCAGTGAAGGGGCGGGGGCATGGGAGACCCAGTACTTC. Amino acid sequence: CASSEGAGAWETQYF.

The CDR3 DNA reads as TGTGCCAGCAGCTGGACAGGGGCGCGAGAGACCCAGTACTTC. Its translation is CASSWTGARETQYF. This chain links TRBV5-6 with TRBJ2-5; 9 positions agree with TRBD1. The CDR3 extends over 14 amino acids. Trimming cost V 3 bases and J 4 bases; bases outside gene matches: 4. Germline-derived CDR1 and CDR2 are SGHDT and YYEEEE.

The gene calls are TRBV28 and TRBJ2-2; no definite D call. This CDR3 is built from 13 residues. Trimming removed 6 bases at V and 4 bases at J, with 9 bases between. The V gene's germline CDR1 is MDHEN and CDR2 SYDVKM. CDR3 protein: CASSGPFTGELFF. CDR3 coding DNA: TGTGCCAGCAGCGGACCGTTCACCGGGGAGCTGTTTTTT.

CDR3 sequence reads: CAIRGGDNQPQHF. The DNA for the CDR3 is TGTGCCATCCGGGGGGGGGACAATCAGCCCCAGCATTTT. The rearrangement joins TRBV10-3 to TRBJ1-5, with D maybe TRBD1 (5 bases). CDR1 and CDR2 (germline): ENHRY, SYGVKD. This CDR3 contains 13 residues. Trimming removed 8 bases at V and 3 bases at J, with 11 bases between.

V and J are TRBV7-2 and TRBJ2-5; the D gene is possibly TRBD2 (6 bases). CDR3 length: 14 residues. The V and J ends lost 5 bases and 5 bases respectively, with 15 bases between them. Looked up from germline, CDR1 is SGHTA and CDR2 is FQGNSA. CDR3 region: CASSQGRAGETQYF. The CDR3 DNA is TGTGCCAGCAGCCAAGGACGGGCGGGGGAGACCCAGTACTTC.

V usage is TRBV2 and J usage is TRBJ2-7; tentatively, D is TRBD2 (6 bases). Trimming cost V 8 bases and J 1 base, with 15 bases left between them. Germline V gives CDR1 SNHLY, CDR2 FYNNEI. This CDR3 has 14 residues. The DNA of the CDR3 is TGTGCCAGCCGCCGGGGGACGAATTCCTACGAGCAGTACTTC. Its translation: CASRRGTNSYEQYF.

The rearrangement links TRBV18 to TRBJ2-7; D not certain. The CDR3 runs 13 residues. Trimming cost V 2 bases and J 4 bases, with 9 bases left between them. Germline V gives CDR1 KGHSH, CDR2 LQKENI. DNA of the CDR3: TGTGCCAGCTCACCAGGGGTTGGGTACGAGCAGTACTTC. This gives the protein CASSPGVGYEQYF. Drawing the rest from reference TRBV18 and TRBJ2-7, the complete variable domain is NAGVMQNPRHLVRRRGQEARLRCSPMKGHSHVYWYRQLPEEGLKFMVYLQKENIIDESGMPKERFSAEFPKEGPSILRIQQVVRGDSAAYFCASSPGVGYEQYFGPGTRLTVT.